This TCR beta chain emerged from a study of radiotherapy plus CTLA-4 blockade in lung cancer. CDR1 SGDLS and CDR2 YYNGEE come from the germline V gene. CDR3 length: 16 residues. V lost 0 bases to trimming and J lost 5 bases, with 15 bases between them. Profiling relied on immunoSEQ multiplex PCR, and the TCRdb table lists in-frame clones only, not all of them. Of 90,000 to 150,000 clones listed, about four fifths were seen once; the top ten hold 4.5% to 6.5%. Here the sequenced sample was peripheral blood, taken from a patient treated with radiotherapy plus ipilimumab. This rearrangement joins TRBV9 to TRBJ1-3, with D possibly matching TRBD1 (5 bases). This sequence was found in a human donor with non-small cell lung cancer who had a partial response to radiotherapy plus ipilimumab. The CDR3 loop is CASSVGPSRDRNTIYF. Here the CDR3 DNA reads TGTGCCAGCAGCGTAGGGCCTTCCAGGGATAGAAACACCATATATTTT. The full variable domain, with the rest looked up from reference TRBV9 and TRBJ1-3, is DSGVTQTPKHLITATGQRVTLRCSPRSGDLSVYWYQQSLDQGLQFLIQYYNGEERAKGNILERFSAQQFPDLHSELNLSSLELGDSALYFCASSVGPSRDRNTIYFGEGSWLTVV.